These 12 T cell receptor beta chains were all obtained from the same sample, sequenced in a study of response to subunit inactivated influenza vaccine. TCRdb fed the RT-PCR reads into MiXCR, producing one record per CDR3 protein. The sample has about 650,000 distinct CDR3 sequences; 12% to 15% are singletons. The input for sequencing was PBMCs from blood, taken approximately 15 days before vaccination. These receptors were collected from a man aged 50-60 years who received an inactivated influenza vaccine.

This clonotype has a count of ten or more. This chain uses TRBV7-2 with TRBJ2-1, with 7 bases lining up with TRBD2. CDR3 length: 12 residues. Per germline, CDR1 SGHTA and CDR2 FQGNSA. V dropped 6 bases and J dropped 7; count of bases not matched to a gene: 3. This CDR3 reads CASSTLANEQFF. The CDR3 nucleotides read TGTGCCAGCAGTACACTAGCGAATGAGCAGTTCTTC.

This clonotype was seen just once. The V gene is TRBV19, the J gene TRBJ2-6; 7 bases are shared with TRBD1. Germline values: CDR1 LNHDA, CDR2 SQIVND (reference sequence). Unmatched junction bases numbered 6, after V lost 3 bases and J lost 1 base. This CDR3 is built from 17 residues. DNA for the CDR3: TGTGCCAGTAGTATTTGGGACAGTGTGTCTGGGGCCAACGTCCTGACTTTC. It is translated as CASSIWDSVSGANVLTF.

CDR3 residues: CASSLAIYEQFF. The DNA of the CDR3 is TGTGCCAGCAGCTTAGCCATTTATGAGCAGTTCTTC. The chain is built from TRBV7-9 and TRBJ2-1; D gene unclear. Germline V gene sequence: CDR1 SEHNR, CDR2 FQNEAQ (reference sequence). V was shortened by 0 bases and J by 8 bases, with 5 bases between the two germline ends. The length of the CDR3 is 12 residues.

The chain uses TRBV2 and TRBJ2-7; 7 bases match TRBD1. CDR1 is SNHLY, CDR2 FYNNEI, per germline. Trimming cost V 4 bases and J 6 bases; bases outside gene matches: 12. The length of the CDR3 is 15 residues. The CDR3 spells CASSAATGIASEQYF. Here the CDR3 DNA reads TGTGCCAGCAGTGCGGCGACAGGGATTGCCAGCGAGCAGTACTTC.

This clonotype has only a few counts. A read error is possible here, since a much larger clone lies one base away. This chain joins TRBV27 and TRBJ2-1; D perhaps matches TRBD1 (5 bases). The length of the CDR3 is 14 residues. The germline gives CDR1 MNHEY, CDR2 SMNVEV (reference sequence). The V end was cut by 6 bases, the J end by 3 bases, with 12 bases between. The DNA for the CDR3 is TGTGCCAGCAGGAAGGGGTCGGGCTACAATGAGCAGTTCTTC. The encoded protein is CASRKGSGYNEQFF.

J is TRBJ1-6 and V is TRBV6-2 or TRBV6-3; D may be TRBD1 (6 bases). The length of the CDR3 is 13 residues. Trimming removed 2 bases at V and 10 bases at J, with 9 bases between. Germline lookup yields CDR1 MNHEY and CDR2 SVGEGT. As DNA, the CDR3 is TGTGCCAGCAGTTACATCGGGGGCTCACCCCTCCACTTT. Its protein product is CASSYIGGSPLHF.

This clonotype has only a few counts. The DNA of the CDR3 is TGTGCCAGCAGTCCCGGGGCAGGTAGCAATCAGCCCCAGCATTTT. It codes for CASSPGAGSNQPQHF. This chain links TRBV27 with TRBJ1-5, with a tentative D call TRBD1 (5 bases). Looked up from germline, CDR1 is MNHEY and CDR2 is SMNVEV (reference sequence). Trimming shortened V by 5 bases and J by 0 bases, and 11 bases separated the two germline ends. The length of the CDR3 is 15 residues.

This sequence joins TRBV5-1 and TRBJ2-3; D remains unclear. With 4 bases removed from V and 0 bases from J, the gap between germline ends came to 21 bases. The CDR3 totals 18 residues. The germline V gene encodes CDR1 SGHRS and CDR2 YFSETQ. Here the CDR3 DNA reads TGCGCCAGCAGCCGTCTCCTTGATAAAGGTACTAGCACAGATACGCAGTATTTT. As protein: CASSRLLDKGTSTDTQYF. Complete variable domain (other parts from reference TRBV5-1 and TRBJ2-3): KAGVTQTPRYLIKTRGQQVTLSCSPISGHRSVSWYQQTPGQGLQFLFEYFSETQRNKGNFPGRFSGRQFSNSRSEMNVSTLELGDSALYLCASSRLLDKGTSTDTQYFGPGTRLTVL.

This clonotype was found many times. This sequence joins TRBV7-9 and TRBJ1-5, with D tentatively TRBD1 (5 bases). This CDR3 is 13 amino acids long. Germline V CDR1 and CDR2: SEHNR, FQNEAQ (reference sequence). The V gene lost 5 bases and the J gene lost 1 base, with 6 bases spanning the gap. The CDR3 spells CASSRDSNQPQHF. The CDR3 DNA reads TGTGCCAGCAGCCGGGACAGCAATCAGCCCCAGCATTTT.

This clonotype was detected only a few times. The rearrangement joins TRBV6-2 or TRBV6-3 to TRBJ2-7; unclear D gene. Germline V gene lookup returns CDR1 MNHEY and CDR2 SVGEGT. The V end lost 2 bases, the J end lost 6 bases, and 5 bases lay between the germline ends. CDR3 size: 11 residues. CDR3 sequence reads: CASSYRAEQYF. CDR3 sequence (DNA): TGTGCCAGCAGTTACAGGGCCGAGCAGTACTTC.

This rearrangement joins TRBV27 to TRBJ1-4, with 7 bases lining up with TRBD1. CDR1 is MNHEY and CDR2 is SMNVEV in the germline V gene (reference sequence). The CDR3 is made up of 16 amino acids. V gave up 2 bases and J gave up 3 bases; unmatched junction bases: 6. CDR3 DNA: TGTGCCAGCAGTTTAATTTCGGGACAGTCTAATGAAAAACTGTTTTTT. It is translated as CASSLISGQSNEKLFF.

The chain recombines TRBV2 with TRBJ2-1; 14 bases fit TRBD2. This CDR3 has 13 amino acids. Trimming cost V 6 bases and J 15 bases; bases outside gene matches: 7. Germline values: CDR1 SNHLY, CDR2 FYNNEI. CDR3 region: CASRRLAGGPGFF. In nucleotides, the CDR3 is TGTGCCAGCAGGAGACTAGCGGGAGGGCCCGGGTTCTTC. The variable domain in full, completed from reference TRBV2 and TRBJ2-1, reads EPEVTQTPSHQVTQMGQEVILRCVPISNHLYFYWYRQILGQKVEFLVSFYNNEISEKSEIFDDQFSVERPDGSNFTLKIRSTKLEDSAMYFCASRRLAGGPGFFGPGTRLTVL.